The 2 T cell receptor beta chains below were found in one sample sequenced in a study of T-cell memory formation after mild COVID-19 (dated by TCRdb to the early 2020s). Libraries were prepared through 5' RACE. The run used an Illumina NovaSeq 6000. TCRdb redid the processing of the public reads, applying fastp at Q25 and MiXCR, and retained in-frame beta chains. Each record represents a unique CDR3 protein, reported with the most common genes and DNA among its rows. The sample table records tens of thousands of distinct CDR3 sequences; around 25% of these occur just once. Of the sample, less than 55% is held by the ten largest clones. The source material was PBMCs or a T cell subset sorted from them (not recorded which). The receptor source for this set is a man between 18 and 35 years old who had mild COVID-19 (a few samples of this study predate the infection). The sample titles of this study are shuffled in the database, so cell type and time point are left out; the donor was told from shared clones.

V usage is TRBV6-2 or TRBV6-3 and J usage is TRBJ2-5, with TRBD2 as a possible D gene (6 bases). The CDR3 sequence is 17 residues long. Germline CDR1 is MNHEY and CDR2 is SVGEGT. V lost 6 bases to trimming and J lost 2 bases, with 22 bases between them. The DNA of the CDR3 is TGTGCCAGCAGCTCGGAAACTAGACTAGATCATCAAGAGACCCAGTACTTC. Its protein is CASSSETRLDHQETQYF.

The rearrangement links TRBV20-1 to TRBJ2-1; 9 bases are shared with TRBD1. In germline, CDR1 is DFQATT, CDR2 SNEGSKA (reference sequence). The length of the CDR3 is 15 residues. Germline trimming cut 6 bases from V and 8 bases from J; bases unmatched to any gene: 14. CDR3 region: CSATSGQGVKDEQFF. As DNA, the CDR3 is TGCAGTGCAACGTCGGGACAGGGTGTCAAGGATGAGCAGTTCTTC.